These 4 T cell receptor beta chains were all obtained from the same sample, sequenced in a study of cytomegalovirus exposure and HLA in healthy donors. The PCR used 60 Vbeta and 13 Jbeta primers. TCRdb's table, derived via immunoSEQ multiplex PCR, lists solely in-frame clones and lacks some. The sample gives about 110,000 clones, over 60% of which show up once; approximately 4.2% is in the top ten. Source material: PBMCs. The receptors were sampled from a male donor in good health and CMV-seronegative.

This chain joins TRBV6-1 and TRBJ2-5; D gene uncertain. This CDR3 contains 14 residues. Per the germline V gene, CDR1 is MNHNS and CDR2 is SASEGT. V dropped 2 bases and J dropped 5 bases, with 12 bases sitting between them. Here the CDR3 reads CASSEHGATETQYF. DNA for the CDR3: TGTGCCAGCAGTGAACACGGAGCAACGGAGACCCAGTACTTC.

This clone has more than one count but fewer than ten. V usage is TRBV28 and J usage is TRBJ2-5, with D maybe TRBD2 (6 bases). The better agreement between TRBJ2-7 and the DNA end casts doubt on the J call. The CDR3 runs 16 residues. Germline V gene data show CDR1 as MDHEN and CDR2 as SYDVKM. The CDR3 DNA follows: TGTGCCAGCATTGGGGTCCGGGACTTGCTCTTCTACGAGCAGTACTTC. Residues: CASIGVRDLLFYEQYF.

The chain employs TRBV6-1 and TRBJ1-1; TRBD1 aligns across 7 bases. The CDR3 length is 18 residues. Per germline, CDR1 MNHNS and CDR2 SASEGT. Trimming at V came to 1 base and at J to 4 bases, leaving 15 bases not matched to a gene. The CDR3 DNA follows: TGTGCCAGCAGTGAAGGGTTTGGAGGGGGCAGGGTGGGCACTGAAGCTTTCTTT. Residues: CASSEGFGGGRVGTEAFF.

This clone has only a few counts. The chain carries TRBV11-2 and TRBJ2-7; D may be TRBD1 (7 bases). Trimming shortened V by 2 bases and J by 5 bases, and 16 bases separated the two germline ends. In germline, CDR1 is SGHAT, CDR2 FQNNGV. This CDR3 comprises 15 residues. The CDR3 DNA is TGTGCCAGCAGCTTATTACAGGGGAGGAGGAACGAGCAGTACTTC. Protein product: CASSLLQGRRNEQYF.